The 27 T cell receptor beta chains in this list originate from one sample, sequenced in a study of blood T cell repertoires in COVID-19. Repertoires were generated with immunoSEQ multiplex PCR, while TCRdb's copy carries only in-frame clones and drops some. The sample holds 110,000 to 150,000 clones, about nine tenths seen once. Material: PBMCs or T cells enriched from blood (not recorded which). The receptors originated from a man aged 45 to 65 who had recovered from COVID-19.

The CDR3 DNA is TGTGCCAGCAGTTACTCTCCGGCAGGGCTGCAGTACTTC. Protein: CASSYSPAGLQYF. J is TRBJ2-7 and V is TRBV6-5; D is possibly TRBD1 (5 bases). The CDR3 sequence is 13 residues long. V lost 0 bases to trimming and J lost 9 bases, with 12 bases between them. CDR1 is MNHEY and CDR2 is SVGAGI in the germline V gene.

The sample holds a few counts of this clone. V gene TRBV30 combines with J gene TRBJ2-2; 7 nucleotides match TRBD2. Germline V gene lookup returns CDR1 GTSNPN and CDR2 SVGIG (reference sequence). The V segment lost 6 bases and the J segment 3 bases; nucleotides outside the gene matches: 10. The CDR3 is 15 amino acids. For the CDR3, the DNA is TGTGCCTGCCCGAGCGGGACGGGGCACACCGGGGAGCTGTTTTTT. Translating it yields CACPSGTGHTGELFF.

The J gene is TRBJ2-2, the V gene TRBV20-1; 8 bases line up with TRBD2. CDR3 length: 14 residues. Per germline, CDR1 DFQATT and CDR2 SNEGSKA (reference sequence). Trimming took 3 bases from V and 5 from J; bases not matched to a gene: 5. The CDR3 spells CSASGLAGTGELFF. The DNA of the CDR3 is TGCAGTGCTAGTGGGCTAGCGGGTACCGGGGAGCTGTTTTTT.

The count of this clone is one. This chain links TRBV4-2 with TRBJ2-2, with 11 bases fitting TRBD1. CDR3 length: 15 residues. After removal of 3 bases from V and 5 bases from J, the junction contained 2 bases not matched to a gene. The V gene's germline CDR1 is LGHNA and CDR2 YNFKEQ. DNA for the CDR3: TGTGCCAGCAGCCAGCGGGACAGGGGGACCGGGGAGCTGTTTTTT. Protein: CASSQRDRGTGELFF.

This clone came up a few times. CDR3 nucleotide sequence: TGTGCCAGCAGTTTTCCGGGGGGGGCGAAAAACATTCAGTACTTC. Its protein is CASSFPGGAKNIQYF. The rearrangement uses TRBV28 and TRBJ2-4; 8 nucleotides agree with TRBD2. The CDR3 loop spans 15 amino acids. V gave up 3 bases and J gave up 4 bases; unmatched junction bases: 5. Germline values: CDR1 MDHEN, CDR2 SYDVKM.

The chain is built from TRBV4-3 and TRBJ1-5; 7 nucleotides agree with TRBD1. V gave up 3 bases and J gave up 4 bases; unmatched junction bases: 6. Germline assignment: CDR1 LGHNA and CDR2 YSLEER. The CDR3 length is 15 residues. The CDR3 loop reads CASSHTGEGNQPQHF. CDR3 in DNA: TGCGCCAGCAGCCACACAGGGGAAGGGAATCAGCCCCAGCATTTT.

V is TRBV6-2 or TRBV6-3 and J is TRBJ2-3; D gene uncertain. Trimming left V 2 bases short and J 3 bases short, with 3 bases between. In germline, CDR1 is MNHEY, CDR2 SVGEGT. CDR3 length: 12 residues. CDR3: CASSYTTDTQYF. DNA for the CDR3: TGTGCCAGCAGTTACACTACAGATACGCAGTATTTT.

CDR3 DNA sequence: TGTGCCAGCACCCGGGATCTCACAGATACGCAGTATTTT. Its protein product is CASTRDLTDTQYF. The J gene is TRBJ2-3, the V gene TRBV6-5; D may be TRBD2 (5 bases). Trimming stripped 7 bases from V and 2 bases from J, with 10 bases between. Per the germline V gene, CDR1 is MNHEY and CDR2 is SVGAGI. The CDR3 loop spans 13 amino acids.

This clone was seen only a few times. The CDR3 nucleotides are TGTGCCAGCAGCATGTATAACTCTGGGGCCAACGTCCTGACTTTC. As protein: CASSMYNSGANVLTF. The V and J genes are TRBV7-3 and TRBJ2-6; D gene uncertain. CDR1 is SGHTA and CDR2 is FQGTGA in the germline V gene. Trimming removed 5 bases from V and 0 bases from J, with 8 bases in between. The CDR3 has 15 amino acids.

The rearrangement joins TRBV21-1 to TRBJ1-1; the table's D call, TRBD1, has no DNA check behind it. TRBV21-1 is a known pseudogene. The CDR3 extends over 18 amino acids. The CDR3 protein is CASSTSRDRAVGDTEAFF. The CDR3 DNA reads as TGTGCCAGCAGCACGTCCCGGGACAGGGCAGTAGGGGACACTGAAGCTTTCTTT.

This clone was counted once. This sequence joins TRBV15 and TRBJ2-3, with a possible D match to TRBD2 (5 bases). CDR1 is LNHNV, CDR2 YYDKDF, per germline (reference sequence). V lost 0 bases, J lost 2 bases, and 9 bases lay in between. This CDR3 comprises 15 residues. DNA for the CDR3: TGTGCCACCAGCAGAGATCGGGGTTTCACAGATACGCAGTATTTT. Its translation is CATSRDRGFTDTQYF.

V usage is TRBV5-4 and J usage is TRBJ1-2; D not certain. The CDR3 contains 13 residues. CDR1 is SGHNT, CDR2 YYREEE, per germline (reference sequence). The ends were cut back, 0 bases at V and 8 bases at J, with 11 bases in the middle. The CDR3 DNA follows: TGTGCCAGCAGCTTGGAGCGGTCTCTGGGCTACACCTTC. This gives the protein CASSLERSLGYTF.

The rearrangement links TRBV28 to TRBJ1-5, with no clear D. The CDR3 is 13 amino acids. Germline V gene sequence: CDR1 MDHEN, CDR2 SYDVKM. The V end lost 6 bases, the J end lost 9 bases, and 15 bases lay between the germline ends. Here the CDR3 reads CASRVTAFGPQHF. CDR3 DNA sequence: TGTGCCAGCAGGGTGACTGCGTTCGGGCCCCAGCATTTT.

The chain employs TRBV28 and TRBJ1-5; 10 bases agree with TRBD1. The CDR3 sequence is 15 residues long. Germline trimming cut 5 bases from V and 6 bases from J; bases unmatched to any gene: 7. In germline, CDR1 is MDHEN, CDR2 SYDVKM. The CDR3 region has the DNA TGTGCCAGCAGTCCTGACAGGGGGCTACGTCAGCCCCAGCATTTT. It specifies CASSPDRGLRQPQHF.

This clone came up once. This sequence joins TRBV14 and TRBJ2-1; 11 nucleotides align to TRBD2. With 1 base clipped from V and 8 bases from J, the junction kept 4 bases outside the gene matches. Germline V gene lookup returns CDR1 SGHDN and CDR2 FVKESK. CDR3 length: 15 amino acids. CDR3 in DNA: TGTGCCAGCAGCCAAGGACTAGCGGGAAACTATGAGCAGTTCTTC. Translated: CASSQGLAGNYEQFF.

The V and J genes are TRBV30 and TRBJ1-3; D remains unclear. This CDR3 comprises 14 residues. V lost 0 bases and J 0 bases, leaving 6 bases between the germline ends. In germline, CDR1 is GTSNPN, CDR2 SVGIG (reference sequence). The CDR3 reads CAWSVGSSGNTIYF. CDR3 sequence (DNA): TGTGCCTGGAGTGTAGGGAGCTCTGGAAACACCATATATTTT.

The chain is built from TRBV6-5 and TRBJ2-7; D is perhaps TRBD1 (5 bases). V was clipped by 6 bases and J by 2 bases, with 11 bases between them. CDR1 and CDR2 (germline): MNHEY, SVGAGI. CDR3 length equals 13 residues. CDR3 loop: CASSAQATYEQYF. The CDR3 DNA reads as TGTGCCAGCAGCGCACAGGCTACCTACGAGCAGTACTTC.

This sequence joins TRBV5-1 and TRBJ1-1; no clear D gene. V was trimmed by 0 bases and J by 1 base, leaving 4 bases between them. CDR1 and CDR2 from the germline V gene are SGHRS and YFSETQ. The CDR3 has 13 residues. CDR3 bases: TGCGCCAGCAGCTTGGTCAGGAACACTGAAGCTTTCTTT. It is translated as CASSLVRNTEAFF. The full variable domain, completed using reference TRBV5-1 and TRBJ1-1, is KAGVTQTPRYLIKTRGQQVTLSCSPISGHRSVSWYQQTPGQGLQFLFEYFSETQRNKGNFPGRFSGRQFSNSRSEMNVSTLELGDSALYLCASSLVRNTEAFFGQGTRLTVV.

The chain joins TRBV7-9 to TRBJ1-6; possible D gene TRBD1, 5 bases. V lost 6 bases and J 4 bases, leaving 10 bases between the germline ends. Germline V gives CDR1 SEHNR, CDR2 FQNEAQ (reference sequence). This CDR3 has 14 amino acids. The CDR3 DNA sequence: TGTGCCAGCAGTAAGACAGATTATAATTCACCCCTCCACTTT. Protein product: CASSKTDYNSPLHF.

This clone appeared a single time. The chain joins TRBV28 to TRBJ1-6; D is unresolved. CDR1 is MDHEN, CDR2 SYDVKM, per germline. V was shortened by 5 bases and J by 8 bases, with 10 bases between the two germline ends. The CDR3 has 13 residues. The chain's CDR3 is CASSPGVYSPLHF. Here the CDR3 DNA reads TGTGCCAGCAGTCCTGGAGTCTATTCACCCCTCCACTTT.

The J gene is TRBJ1-3, the V gene TRBV2; no firm D call. This CDR3 region has 13 residues. Germline V gives CDR1 SNHLY, CDR2 FYNNEI. Trimming removed 5 bases from V and 0 bases from J, with 5 bases in between. CDR3 loop: CASSTSSGNTIYF. DNA of the CDR3: TGTGCCAGCAGTACGAGCTCTGGAAACACCATATATTTT.

This chain links TRBV9 with TRBJ2-5, with D possibly matching TRBD1 (6 bases). Germline CDR1 is SGDLS and CDR2 is YYNGEE. V lost 2 bases to trimming and J lost 1 base, with 15 bases between them. The CDR3 has 16 amino acids. The CDR3, as DNA: TGTGCCAGCAGCGTGGGACACGCCGCCAGCCAAGAGACCCAGTACTTC. Translating gives CASSVGHAASQETQYF. The whole variable domain, remainder taken from reference TRBV9 and TRBJ2-5, is DSGVTQTPKHLITATGQRVTLRCSPRSGDLSVYWYQQSLDQGLQFLIQYYNGEERAKGNILERFSAQQFPDLHSELNLSSLELGDSALYFCASSVGHAASQETQYFGPGTRLLVL.

The chain uses TRBV19 and TRBJ1-2, with unresolved D. The CDR3 sequence is 13 residues long. Germline lookup yields CDR1 LNHDA and CDR2 SQIVND (reference sequence). The ends were cut back, 3 bases at V and 8 bases at J, with 13 bases in the middle. CDR3 loop: CASSIIPKSGYTF. The CDR3 region has the DNA TGTGCCAGTAGTATTATCCCGAAGAGCGGCTACACCTTC.

The V and J genes are TRBV27 and TRBJ1-1; D is unclear. CDR1 and CDR2 (germline): MNHEY, SMNVEV (reference sequence). V was pared by 4 bases and J by 1 base, with 7 bases between. The CDR3 loop spans 13 amino acids. This chain's CDR3 is CASSSRSNTEAFF. The DNA for the CDR3 is TGTGCCAGCAGTTCCAGGTCGAACACTGAAGCTTTCTTT.

The genes are TRBV27 and TRBJ2-3, with a possible D match to TRBD1 (6 bases). CDR1 is MNHEY, CDR2 SMNVEV, per germline (reference sequence). Trimming removed 8 bases from V and 0 bases from J, with 18 bases in between. This CDR3 has 16 amino acids. The CDR3 spells CASPGADPYSTDTQYF. The DNA of the CDR3 is TGTGCCAGCCCAGGGGCAGATCCTTATAGCACAGATACGCAGTATTTT.

The V call is TRBV3-1 (or the pseudogene TRBV3-2), the J call TRBJ2-3; TRBD2 aligns across 15 bases. The CDR3 extends over 17 amino acids. Germline V gene sequence: CDR1 LGHDT, CDR2 YNNKEL (reference sequence). The V and J ends lost 3 bases and 2 bases, in that order; junction bases with no gene match: 3. In nucleotides, the CDR3 is TGTGCCAGCAGCCAGTGGACTAGCGGGGGGGCCACAGATACGCAGTATTTT. This gives the protein CASSQWTSGGATDTQYF.

The genes are TRBV28 and TRBJ2-3; 10 bases are shared with TRBD2. The CDR3 spans 19 residues. V gave up 1 base and J gave up 4 bases; unmatched junction bases: 14. CDR1 MDHEN and CDR2 SYDVKM come from the germline V gene. The CDR3 DNA sequence: TGTGCCAGCAGTTTATCCCTCACTAGCGGGGTGAGGGGCCCAGATACGCAGTATTTT. Amino acid sequence: CASSLSLTSGVRGPDTQYF.